This paragraph covers one TCR beta chain sequence. Using approximately 190 ng DNA, tens of thousands of T cell genomes, the sorted-subset replicate PCRs were run. Clones were sequenced by immunoSEQ multiplex PCR, and TCRdb holds only the in-frame ones, with some missing. The table records some 550,000 clones, around 97% of them present only once. CDR1 and CDR2 from the germline V gene are MDHEN and SYDVKM. This CDR3 spans 14 amino acids. The V gene lost 6 bases and the J gene lost 3 bases, with 14 bases spanning the gap. The data are from a study of shared clonotypes between healthy human individuals.

V gene TRBV28 combines with J gene TRBJ1-1; perhaps TRBD1 as D (5 bases). The TCR comes from a woman aged 25 to 39 in good health. The sample was naive CD4+ T cells sorted from blood. The subset here: CD45RA+ positively selected. In DNA form, the CDR3 reads TGTGCCAGCAGACAGACAGAGAGGGACACTGAAGCTTTCTTT. Translated, it gives CASRQTERDTEAFF.